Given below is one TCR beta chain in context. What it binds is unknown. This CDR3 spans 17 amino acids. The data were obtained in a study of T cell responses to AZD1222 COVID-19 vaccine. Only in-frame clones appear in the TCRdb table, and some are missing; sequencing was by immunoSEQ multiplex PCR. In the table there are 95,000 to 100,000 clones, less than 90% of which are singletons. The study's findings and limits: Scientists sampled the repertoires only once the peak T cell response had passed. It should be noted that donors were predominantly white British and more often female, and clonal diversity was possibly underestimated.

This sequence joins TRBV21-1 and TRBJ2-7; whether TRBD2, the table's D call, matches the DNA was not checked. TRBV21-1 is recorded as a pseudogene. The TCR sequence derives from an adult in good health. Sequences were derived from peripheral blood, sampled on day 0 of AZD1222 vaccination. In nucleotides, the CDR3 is TGTGCCAGCAGCAAAGAATGGAGGGGCCGAGAAACCTACGAGCAGTACTTC. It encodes CASSKEWRGRETYEQYF.